Each of the 21 T cell receptor beta chains below was sequenced from the same sample in a study of cytomegalovirus exposure and HLA in healthy donors. The PCR used 60 Vbeta and 13 Jbeta primers. Sequencing used immunoSEQ multiplex PCR; TCRdb keeps in-frame clones, though not all of them. This sample has around 150,000 clones; about 82% occur once, and the top ten carry roughly 4%. Sequencing input: PBMCs. The receptor set was obtained from a woman aged 40 to 50 in good health and CMV-seropositive.

This clone has a single count. The rearrangement joins TRBV7-8 to TRBJ2-1; the match to TRBD2 covers 16 bases. The CDR3 totals 18 residues. CDR1 is SGHVS and CDR2 is FQNEAQ in the germline V gene. After removal of 5 bases from V and 7 bases from J, the junction contained 11 bases not matched to a gene. The CDR3 protein is CASSPPGLAGGPGNEQFF. The DNA for the CDR3 is TGTGCCAGCAGCCCTCCGGGACTAGCGGGAGGGCCGGGGAATGAGCAGTTCTTC.

The chain joins TRBV28 to TRBJ2-3; 9 bases agree with TRBD2. This CDR3 is 15 amino acids long. Germline V gives CDR1 MDHEN, CDR2 SYDVKM. With V trimmed by 10 bases and J by 5 bases, 13 bases remained unmatched. CDR3 nucleotide sequence: TGTGCCACCGGCGGCAGCGGGGGGTCGGGAGATACGCAGTATTTT. This codes for CATGGSGGSGDTQYF.

The chain recombines TRBV27 with TRBJ2-7; D is perhaps TRBD2 (6 bases). The CDR3 consists of 14 residues. The V gene lost 7 bases and the J gene lost 2 bases, with 15 bases spanning the gap. Germline V lookup: CDR1 MNHEY, CDR2 SMNVEV (reference sequence). The CDR3 loop is CASTNRGFPYEQYF. In nucleotides, the CDR3 is TGTGCCAGCACTAATCGGGGGTTCCCCTACGAGCAGTACTTC.

The V call is TRBV7-2, the J call TRBJ2-1; D remains ambiguous. Germline-derived CDR1 and CDR2 are SGHTA and FQGNSA. With 1 base removed from V and 0 bases from J, the gap between germline ends came to 7 bases. The CDR3 is made up of 15 amino acids. CDR3 loop: CASSLEWASYNEQFF. In nucleotides, the CDR3 is TGTGCCAGCAGCTTAGAGTGGGCCTCCTACAATGAGCAGTTCTTC.

The rearrangement joins TRBV7-6 to TRBJ2-7, with a possible D match to TRBD1 (5 bases). The CDR3 has 13 residues. The V gene's germline CDR1 is SGHVS and CDR2 FNYEAQ. Trimming shortened V by 5 bases and J by 7 bases, and 15 bases separated the two germline ends. CDR3 amino acids: CASSPRARTEQYF. CDR3 nucleotides: TGTGCCAGCAGCCCCAGGGCCCGTACGGAGCAGTACTTC.

The gene calls are TRBV28 and TRBJ1-1, with TRBD1 identical over 9 bases. V shed 5 bases, J shed 5 bases, and the junction held 9 bases outside the gene matches. The length of the CDR3 is 15 residues. Germline CDR1 reads MDHEN; CDR2 reads SYDVKM. The CDR3 loop is CASSTPGQGRTEAFF. The CDR3 nucleotides are TGTGCCAGCAGTACGCCGGGACAGGGCCGAACTGAAGCTTTCTTT.

CDR3 protein: CASSLRSGRVDEQYF. In DNA form, the CDR3 reads TGTGCCAGCAGCCTACGGAGCGGGAGGGTAGACGAGCAGTACTTC. The rearrangement links TRBV5-5 to TRBJ2-7, with 10 bases identical to TRBD2. After removal of 4 bases from V and 5 bases from J, the junction contained 9 bases not matched to a gene. CDR3 size: 15 residues. The germline gives CDR1 SGHKS, CDR2 YYEKEE (reference sequence).

This chain uses TRBV25-1 with TRBJ2-1; the D is unclear. CDR3 length: 16 residues. V was shortened by 5 bases and J by 0 bases, with 14 bases between the two germline ends. CDR1 MGHDK and CDR2 SYGVNS come from the germline V gene. DNA for the CDR3: TGTGCCAGCAGTCAGACGGGTATTAGCTCCTACAATGAGCAGTTCTTC. Protein: CASSQTGISSYNEQFF.

The count of this clone is one. The V and J genes are TRBV19 and TRBJ2-2, with unresolved D. The CDR3 has 15 residues. The V end was cut by 3 bases, the J end by 6 bases, with 14 bases between. In germline, CDR1 is LNHDA, CDR2 SQIVND (reference sequence). As DNA, the CDR3 is TGTGCCAGTAGTATTCCCCTAGTCCCAGCCGGGGAGCTGTTTTTT. Protein: CASSIPLVPAGELFF.

The chain uses TRBV6-5 and TRBJ1-1; weak D call: TRBD1 (6 bases). CDR1 is MNHEY and CDR2 is SVGAGI in the germline V gene. This CDR3 spans 15 amino acids. V was trimmed by 6 bases and J by 1 base, leaving 15 bases between them. DNA of the CDR3: TGTGCCAGCAGCCTTCAGAGACAGGCGAACACTGAAGCTTTCTTT. This encodes CASSLQRQANTEAFF.

The V and J genes are TRBV6-1 and TRBJ1-1; D is uncertain. This CDR3 has 13 residues. V was cut by 5 bases and J by 0 bases, with 7 bases left in between. Germline V gene sequence: CDR1 MNHNS, CDR2 SASEGT. CDR3: CASSYALNTEAFF. The DNA for the CDR3 is TGTGCCAGCAGTTATGCGCTGAACACTGAAGCTTTCTTT.

The chain joins TRBV27 to TRBJ1-3, with a weak D call TRBD2 (6 bases). The DNA end is a closer match to TRBJ2-2, so the J assignment may be wrong. Germline CDR1 MNHEY, CDR2 SMNVEV (reference sequence). The CDR3 runs 15 residues. The CDR3 region is CASSEGLTYTGELFF. The CDR3 nucleotides are TGTGCCAGCAGCGAGGGACTCACATACACCGGGGAGCTGTTTTTT.

This clone was picked up one time. The chain recombines TRBV19 with TRBJ1-2, with unresolved D. The ends were cut back, 5 bases at V and 2 bases at J, with 15 bases in the middle. The CDR3 length is 15 residues. From germline, CDR1 is LNHDA and CDR2 SQIVND (reference sequence). The CDR3 loop reads CASSERTNLNYGYTF. The CDR3 bases are TGTGCCAGTAGTGAGAGAACCAACTTAAACTATGGCTACACCTTC.

The V gene is TRBV13, the J gene TRBJ2-6; TRBD2 matches 8 bases. J lost 1 base, V lost 4 bases, and 3 bases had no gene match. This CDR3 contains 16 residues. CDR1 PRHDT and CDR2 FYEKMQ come from the germline V gene (reference sequence). DNA for the CDR3: TGTGCCAGCAGCTCCAGCGGGAGTTCTGGGGCCAACGTCCTGACTTTC. Protein product: CASSSSGSSGANVLTF.

The chain carries TRBV5-4 and TRBJ1-3; 12 nucleotides agree with TRBD1. The CDR3 sequence is 16 residues long. Germline CDR1 and CDR2: SGHNT and YYREEE (reference sequence). With V trimmed by 3 bases and J by 4 bases, 5 bases remained unmatched. The CDR3 is CASSWGQGAHGNTIYF. The CDR3 nucleotides read TGTGCCAGCAGCTGGGGACAGGGGGCGCACGGAAACACCATATATTTT.

This chain links TRBV18 with TRBJ1-1, with unresolved D. CDR1 and CDR2 from the germline V gene are KGHSH and LQKENI. V lost 5 bases to trimming and J lost 5 bases, with 12 bases between them. This CDR3 is built from 13 residues. CDR3 DNA sequence: TGTGCCAGCTCATCCCCATTCGGGACTGAAGCTTTCTTT. Translation gives CASSSPFGTEAFF.

This clone was found once. The CDR3 sequence is CASSPDRSYGYTF. CDR3 coding DNA: TGTGCCAGCAGTCCAGACAGGTCCTATGGCTACACCTTC. The J gene is TRBJ1-2, the V gene TRBV6-5, with a tentative D call TRBD1 (6 bases). CDR1 is MNHEY, CDR2 SVGAGI, per germline. Between the trimmed V and J ends, which lost 5 bases and 4 bases, there was a span of 11 bases. The length of the CDR3 is 13 residues.

The rearrangement uses TRBV5-6 and TRBJ1-5; TRBD1 is a possible D gene (6 bases). The CDR3 spans 14 residues. CDR1 is SGHDT, CDR2 YYEEEE, per germline. V lost 4 bases and J 3 bases, leaving 11 bases between the germline ends. This chain's CDR3 is CASSNWDTNQPQHF. In DNA, the CDR3 is TGTGCCAGCAGCAATTGGGACACCAATCAGCCCCAGCATTTT.

V and J are TRBV5-6 and TRBJ2-5; no firm D call. CDR1 is SGHDT and CDR2 is YYEEEE in the germline V gene. Trimming took 1 base from V and 0 from J, leaving 10 bases between them. This CDR3 is built from 15 residues. CDR3 bases: TGTGCCAGCAGCTTGTACAGCATTCACCAAGAGACCCAGTACTTC. Translating gives CASSLYSIHQETQYF.

This clone was seen a few times. The chain combines TRBV27 with TRBJ2-5, with 7 nucleotides matching TRBD1. V shed 2 bases, J shed 5 bases, and the junction held 11 bases outside the gene matches. The CDR3 is made up of 16 amino acids. Germline V gene data show CDR1 as MNHEY and CDR2 as SMNVEV (reference sequence). The CDR3 DNA follows: TGTGCCAGCAGTTTAGTCGGGGCAGGGGGTCGGGAGACCCAGTACTTC. As protein: CASSLVGAGGRETQYF.

This clone was counted a single time. The V gene is TRBV30, the J gene TRBJ2-5, with 7 bases fitting TRBD2. With 1 base clipped from V and 5 bases from J, the junction kept 4 bases outside the gene matches. The CDR3 consists of 13 residues. Germline assignment: CDR1 GTSNPN and CDR2 SVGIG (reference sequence). CDR3 sequence: CAWSGGLVETQYF. The CDR3, as DNA: TGTGCCTGGAGTGGCGGACTAGTCGAGACCCAGTACTTC.